The next 21 T cell receptor beta chains were all read from a single sample in a study of regulatory T cells in long-lasting Graves disease. Libraries of TCR beta came from iRepertoire HTBI primers plus Arm-PCR of CDR3 regions. TCRdb called the multiplex PCR reads again in MiXCR, with one record for every CDR3 protein. The sample records about 620,000 distinct CDR3 sequences, roughly 15% being singletons. As to time point: newly diagnosed GD, antithyroid drugs for less than 3 months. Scientists built the TCR library using RNA that was extracted from PBMCs. These data are also associated with another study on T cells in Graves' hyperthyroidism and ophthalmopathy.

Here the sequenced sample was peripheral blood mononuclear cells (PBMCs), taken at new diagnosis, from a patient treated with antithyroid drugs. Source of these receptors: a woman under 40 with Graves disease.

This clonotype was counted a few times. The J gene is TRBJ2-5, the V gene TRBV7-2; D remains ambiguous. This CDR3 has 14 amino acids. The V gene's germline CDR1 is SGHTA and CDR2 FQGNSA. Trimming cost V 2 bases and J 4 bases, with 11 bases left between them. The CDR3 loop reads CASSLKAQAETQYF. CDR3 coding DNA: TGTGCCAGCAGCTTAAAGGCCCAGGCAGAGACCCAGTACTTC.

This clonotype was recorded many times. The rearrangement links TRBV12-3 or TRBV12-4 to TRBJ1-1, with 9 bases fitting TRBD1. The CDR3 runs to 14 residues. V lost 1 base and J lost 8; bases outside the gene matches: 5. CDR3 in DNA: TGTGCCAGCAGTTTAGATAGGACAGGGGAGGAAGCTTTCTTT. Translating gives CASSLDRTGEEAFF.

The V call is TRBV29-1, the J call TRBJ2-1, with a tentative D call TRBD2 (5 bases). The CDR3 is 16 residues long. V gave up 3 bases and J gave up 4 bases, with 19 bases separating them. Germline CDR1 SQVTM, CDR2 ANQGSEA. The CDR3 DNA reads as TGCAGCGTTGAGCACCCAGCGGTGAGCGTGTACAATGAGCAGTTCTTC. It encodes CSVEHPAVSVYNEQFF.

This clonotype was counted ten times or more. The chain carries TRBV6-1 and TRBJ2-3; tentatively, D is TRBD1 or TRBD2 (5 bases each). Germline V gene sequence: CDR1 MNHNS, CDR2 SASEGT. V dropped 4 bases and J dropped 0 bases, with 8 bases sitting between them. The CDR3 has 14 residues. The CDR3 coding sequence is TGTGCCAGCAGTGGGTGGGACAGCACAGATACGCAGTATTTT. It codes for CASSGWDSTDTQYF.

This clonotype has just a few counts. The chain combines TRBV6-1 with TRBJ2-7, with 7 nucleotides matching TRBD2. Germline assignment: CDR1 MNHNS and CDR2 SASEGT. The CDR3 length is 12 residues. The junction had 6 bases not matched to a gene; V was cut back by 6 bases and J by 7 bases. As DNA, the CDR3 is TGTGCCAGCAGGCCGACTAGCCTGGAGCAGTACTTC. Amino acids: CASRPTSLEQYF.

This clonotype was observed a few times. The V gene is TRBV20-1, the J gene TRBJ2-7; no clear D. Germline assignment: CDR1 DFQATT and CDR2 SNEGSKA (reference sequence). The CDR3 has 13 residues. The V end was cut by 7 bases, the J end by 2 bases, with 15 bases between. The CDR3 nucleotides read TGCAGTGTTCCATCGGAGCTCCCCTACGAGCAGTACTTC. The encoded protein is CSVPSELPYEQYF.

In DNA, the CDR3 is TGTGCCAGCACGACGGGACAGGGAAAAGAGACCCAGTACTTC. It encodes CASTTGQGKETQYF. This chain connects TRBV12-3 or TRBV12-4 to TRBJ2-5; 9 bases are shared with TRBD1. The CDR3 extends over 14 amino acids. The junction had 6 bases not matched to a gene; V was cut back by 7 bases and J by 3 bases.

This clonotype was observed a handful of times. The chain uses TRBV12-3 or TRBV12-4 and TRBJ2-5; TRBD2 matches at 12 bases. CDR3 size: 15 residues. With 3 bases clipped from V and 5 bases from J, the junction kept 4 bases outside the gene matches. As DNA, the CDR3 is TGTGCCAGCAGTTTTAAGGGACTAGCGGGCGAGACCCAGTACTTC. It specifies CASSFKGLAGETQYF.

In this sample, this clonotype turned up many times. The chain recombines TRBV28 with TRBJ1-6, with D possibly being TRBD1 (5 bases). Germline loops: CDR1 MDHEN, CDR2 SYDVKM. This CDR3 spans 15 amino acids. V dropped 9 bases and J dropped 9 bases, with 21 bases sitting between them. This chain's CDR3 is CASIPSLGVFSPLHF. The CDR3 nucleotides read TGTGCCAGTATACCTTCACTGGGGGTTTTTTCACCCCTCCACTTT.

The chain uses TRBV6-1 and TRBJ2-3; D gene ambiguous. The V end lost 6 bases, the J end lost 0 bases, and 13 bases lay between the germline ends. CDR1 and CDR2 from the germline V gene are MNHNS and SASEGT. The CDR3 loop spans 15 amino acids. The CDR3 nucleotides read TGTGCCAGCAGGACCCAATGGTCTAGCACAGATACGCAGTATTTT. Translation gives CASRTQWSSTDTQYF.

This clonotype was seen repeatedly, ten times or more. The J gene is TRBJ2-5, the V gene TRBV2; 10 bases agree with TRBD2. The CDR3 is 13 amino acids. J gave up 0 bases and V 11 bases, and 3 bases lay outside the gene matches. Germline CDR1 reads SNHLY; CDR2 reads FYNNEI. CDR3 in DNA: TGTGCCGGACTAGCGGATAACCAAGAGACCCAGTACTTC. Amino acids: CAGLADNQETQYF. Looking up the rest from reference TRBV2 and TRBJ2-5 gives the full variable domain: EPEVTQTPSHQVTQMGQEVILRCVPISNHLYFYWYRQILGQKVEFLVSFYNNEISEKSEIFDDQFSVERPDGSNFTLKIRSTKLEDSAMYFCAGLADNQETQYFGPGTRLLVL.

This chain links TRBV30 with TRBJ2-3; maybe TRBD1 (5 bases). Germline assignment: CDR1 GTSNPN and CDR2 SVGIG (reference sequence). The CDR3 runs to 12 residues. V was clipped by 4 bases and J by 1 base, with 6 bases between them. CDR3 in amino acids: CAWIRGTDTQYF. The CDR3 DNA follows: TGTGCCTGGATCAGGGGCACAGATACGCAGTATTTT.

Concerning this clonotype: A much larger clone differs by one base, so this may be a read error. Since no conserved phenylalanine or tryptophan closes the CDR3, a read error is the likely cause. The rearrangement joins TRBV28 to TRBJ1-1; D call uncertain. The CDR3 totals 11 residues. Between the trimmed V and J ends, which lost 10 bases and 1 base, there was a span of 7 bases. The germline CDR1 and CDR2 sequences are MDHEN and SYDVKM. The CDR3 loop is CATGPNTEAFL. Here the CDR3 DNA reads TGTGCCACCGGGCCGAACACTGAAGCTTTCCTT.

This clonotype was picked up many times. This chain joins TRBV7-9 and TRBJ1-1; D is unclear. V lost 5 bases to trimming and J lost 4 bases, with 11 bases between them. Germline CDR1 is SEHNR and CDR2 is FQNEAQ (reference sequence). The CDR3 is 13 amino acids. This chain's CDR3 is CASSPFPITEAFF. CDR3 nucleotide sequence: TGTGCCAGCAGCCCTTTTCCGATCACTGAAGCTTTCTTT. The complete variable domain, with remaining parts taken from reference TRBV7-9 and TRBJ1-1, reads DTGVSQNPRHKITKRGQNVTFRCDPISEHNRLYWYRQTLGQGPEFLTYFQNEAQLEKSRLLSDRFSAERPKGSFSTLEIQRTEQGDSAMYLCASSPFPITEAFFGQGTRLTVV.

This clonotype turned up a few times. This chain joins TRBV5-1 and TRBJ1-4; D remains unclear. V shed 2 bases and J shed 5 bases, with 7 bases lying between them. The CDR3 consists of 13 residues. Per germline, CDR1 SGHRS and CDR2 YFSETQ. Here the CDR3 DNA reads TGCGCCAGCAGCTTCAGCCCGAATGAAAAACTGTTTTTT. Residues: CASSFSPNEKLFF.

This clonotype was seen a handful of times. The chain is built from TRBV5-6 and TRBJ1-2; D may be TRBD1 (5 bases). The CDR3 has 14 amino acids. Germline V gene lookup returns CDR1 SGHDT and CDR2 YYEEEE. Between the trimmed V and J ends, which lost 2 bases and 3 bases, there was a span of 11 bases. The CDR3 DNA follows: TGTGCCAGCAGCTTCGGGGGGAATGACTATGGCTACACCTTC. Translating it yields CASSFGGNDYGYTF.

This clonotype has a count of ten or more. The CDR3 region is CASSNQPGDYEQYF. DNA for the CDR3: TGTGCCAGCAGCAACCAACCCGGGGACTACGAGCAGTACTTC. V usage is TRBV28 and J usage is TRBJ2-7, with D maybe TRBD2 (5 bases). The CDR3 runs 14 residues. Trimming removed 6 bases at V and 3 bases at J, with 15 bases between. In germline, CDR1 is MDHEN, CDR2 SYDVKM.

This chain uses TRBV5-1 with TRBJ2-1, with D unresolved. Germline V gene data show CDR1 as SGHRS and CDR2 as YFSETQ. Trimming took off 7 bases at V and 5 bases at J, with 13 bases between the two ends. There are 13 residues in the CDR3. In DNA, the CDR3 is TGCGCCAGCGCGTTAACTAATGACAATGAGCAGTTCTTC. Amino acid sequence: CASALTNDNEQFF.

This clonotype was seen repeatedly, ten times or more. The gene calls are TRBV3-1 and TRBJ2-1, with no clear D. Deletions cut 0 bases from V and 12 bases from J, with 9 bases between. Germline CDR1 is LGHDT and CDR2 is YNNKEL (reference sequence). The CDR3 sequence is 12 residues long. The CDR3 nucleotides read TGTGCCAGCAGCCAAGATGGATCTGGGCAGTTCTTC. Translated, it gives CASSQDGSGQFF.

In this sample, this clonotype turned up many times. The chain combines TRBV12-3 or TRBV12-4 with TRBJ2-1; 7 bases fit TRBD1. Trimming at V came to 7 bases and at J to 3 bases, leaving 9 bases not matched to a gene. This CDR3 is 15 amino acids long. CDR3 nucleotide sequence: TGTGCCAGCATCCAAAACAGGGGTAACTACAATGAGCAGTTCTTC. Its protein product is CASIQNRGNYNEQFF.

This clonotype was detected a few times. V and J are TRBV19 and TRBJ1-1; D not certain. The ends were cut back, 8 bases at V and 10 bases at J, with 14 bases in the middle. The germline V gene encodes CDR1 LNHDA and CDR2 SQIVND (reference sequence). The CDR3 covers 11 residues. The CDR3 DNA follows: TGTGCCAGTGGCGTCTATTTGGGAGCTTTCTTT. It is translated as CASGVYLGAFF. The variable domain in full, completed from reference TRBV19 and TRBJ1-1, reads DGGITQSPKYLFRKEGQNVTLSCEQNLNHDAMYWYRQDPGQGLRLIYYSQIVNDFQKGDIAEGYSVSREKKESFPLTVTSAQKNPTAFYLCASGVYLGAFFGQGTRLTVV.